The 17 T cell receptor beta chains below come from one sample, sequenced in a study of blood T cells in healthy people across ages. A second PCR, run for about 6 to 11 cycles, used a sample-barcoded 5' primer plus a J-beta primer mix. MiXCR was run by TCRdb on the 5' RACE reads, yielding one entry per CDR3 protein. The profile shows around 1.7 million distinct CDR3 sequences, roughly 27% of them singletons. The specimen sequenced was blood. These TCRs come from a woman aged 25 to 39 in good health.

About this clonotype itself: A much more abundant neighbour one base away suggests this may be a read error. The chain links TRBV20-1 to TRBJ2-1; 8 bases match TRBD2. The CDR3 totals 16 residues. Germline assignment: CDR1 DFQATT and CDR2 SNEGSKA (reference sequence). J lost 8 bases, V lost 5 bases, and 17 bases had no gene match. The CDR3 here is CSAPSRRAGVGDEQFF. CDR3 nucleotide sequence: TGCAGTGCTCCCTCCCGGCGAGCGGGAGTTGGTGATGAGCAGTTCTTC.

This clonotype was seen at least ten times. The chain employs TRBV27 and TRBJ2-4; D not certain. Germline CDR1 is MNHEY and CDR2 is SMNVEV (reference sequence). The V end was cut by 5 bases, the J end by 4 bases, with 21 bases between. The CDR3 sequence is 17 residues long. This chain's CDR3 is CASSANRVTSTKNIQYF. CDR3 DNA sequence: TGTGCCAGCAGTGCAAATCGCGTGACCTCCACAAAAAACATTCAGTACTTC.

This clonotype was detected a few times. The chain carries TRBV11-2 and TRBJ2-5, with 9 positions matching TRBD2. The CDR3 runs 13 residues. Germline V gives CDR1 SGHAT, CDR2 FQNNGV. The ends lost 4 bases at V and 7 bases at J; junction bases unmatched: 4. CDR3 region: CASSSSGVGTQYF. The CDR3 nucleotides are TGTGCCAGCAGCTCTAGCGGGGTTGGGACCCAGTACTTC.

Note on this clonotype: Likely a read error: the CDR3 ends without its conserved phenylalanine or tryptophan. The gene calls are TRBV7-2 and TRBJ1-1; D is undetermined. The V gene lost 2 bases and the J gene lost 0 bases, with 10 bases spanning the gap. The germline gives CDR1 SGHTA, CDR2 FQGNSA. This CDR3 has 15 amino acids. The CDR3 nucleotides read TGTGCCAGCAGCTTATATTCCCCCATGAACACTGAAGCTTTCTCT. It specifies CASSLYSPMNTEAFS.

This clonotype was seen a handful of times. One end of the junction fails to match germline, which may point to a read error. The CDR3 DNA follows: TGTACCAGCAGAACAGGTTACAATGAGCAGTTCTTC. Amino acid sequence: CTSRTGYNEQFF. This chain uses TRBV7-9 with TRBJ2-1, with TRBD1 as a possible D gene (5 bases). Germline V gene lookup returns CDR1 SEHNR and CDR2 FQNEAQ (reference sequence). This CDR3 is built from 12 residues.

This clonotype was counted many times. J is TRBJ2-5 and V is TRBV12-3 or TRBV12-4, with D perhaps TRBD1 (6 bases). The CDR3 sequence is 15 residues long. Trimming left V 2 bases short and J 1 base short, with 11 bases between. This chain's CDR3 is CASSLRIQGQETQYF. In DNA, the CDR3 is TGTGCCAGCAGTTTAAGGATACAGGGCCAAGAGACCCAGTACTTC.

This CDR3 reads CSARQGASDGYTF. The CDR3 bases are TGCAGTGCTAGGCAGGGGGCTTCAGATGGCTACACCTTC. V gene TRBV20-1 combines with J gene TRBJ1-2, with 8 bases lining up with TRBD1. CDR3 length: 13 residues. CDR1 and CDR2 from the germline V gene are DFQATT and SNEGSKA (reference sequence). V dropped 3 bases and J dropped 6; count of bases not matched to a gene: 6.

The rearrangement links TRBV7-2 to TRBJ2-3; D tentatively reads TRBD1 or TRBD2 (5 bases each). The CDR3 runs to 14 residues. Germline V CDR1 and CDR2: SGHTA, FQGNSA. V lost 5 bases to trimming and J lost 0 bases, with 9 bases between them. The CDR3 sequence: CASSVGPSTDTQYF. In DNA, the CDR3 is TGTGCCAGCAGCGTGGGACCAAGCACAGATACGCAGTATTTT.

This clonotype was seen ten or more times. The rearrangement links TRBV11-2 to TRBJ2-4; the D is unclear. The germline CDR1 and CDR2 sequences are SGHAT and FQNNGV. Trimming removed 4 bases from V and 2 bases from J, with 6 bases in between. This CDR3 has 13 residues. The CDR3 DNA sequence: TGTGCCAGCAGCTCCCGGACCAAAAACATTCAGTACTTC. Its translation: CASSSRTKNIQYF.

The J gene is TRBJ1-1, the V gene TRBV10-3; the match to TRBD1 covers 7 bases. Trimming cost V 6 bases and J 4 bases; bases outside gene matches: 8. Per germline, CDR1 ENHRY and CDR2 SYGVKD. The CDR3 is made up of 14 amino acids. The CDR3 protein is CAISALQGSTEAFF. DNA for the CDR3: TGTGCCATCAGCGCGCTACAGGGGAGCACTGAAGCTTTCTTT.

V usage is TRBV7-2 and J usage is TRBJ2-5; D may be TRBD1 or TRBD2 (5 bases each). The J call may be faulty, since TRBJ2-7 better matches the DNA end. The CDR3 runs 13 residues. Per the germline V gene, CDR1 is SGHTA and CDR2 is FQGNSA. In DNA, the CDR3 is TGTGCCAGCAGGTGGGACGCCGGCTACGAGCAGTACTTC. This gives the protein CASRWDAGYEQYF.

The chain couples TRBV6-5 to TRBJ1-1; 9 positions match TRBD1. J was trimmed by 4 bases and V by 6 bases; bases with no gene match: 12. This CDR3 spans 16 amino acids. Germline assignment: CDR1 MNHEY and CDR2 SVGAGI. DNA for the CDR3: TGTGCCAGCAGCCCGGGACAGGGACCCGTTGGCACTGAAGCTTTCTTT. Protein: CASSPGQGPVGTEAFF.

V and J are TRBV4-1 and TRBJ1-6, with D perhaps TRBD1 (5 bases). Germline V gene lookup returns CDR1 MGHRA and CDR2 YSYEKL. V was pared by 2 bases and J by 8 bases, with 19 bases between. CDR3 length equals 17 residues. The chain's CDR3 is CASSQPERQGPDSPLHF. CDR3 coding DNA: TGCGCCAGCAGCCAACCCGAGAGGCAGGGACCCGATTCACCCCTCCACTTT.

The chain joins TRBV15 to TRBJ2-7, with 7 positions matching TRBD1. The CDR3 extends over 13 amino acids. V lost 5 bases and J lost 3; bases outside the gene matches: 4. The germline gives CDR1 LNHNV, CDR2 YYDKDF (reference sequence). CDR3 in amino acids: CATSEGANYEQYF. CDR3 DNA: TGTGCCACCAGCGAGGGGGCCAACTACGAGCAGTACTTC.

This chain joins TRBV14 and TRBJ1-1, with D possibly being TRBD1 (5 bases). CDR1 is SGHDN and CDR2 is FVKESK in the germline V gene. The V end lost 1 base, the J end lost 1 base, and 13 bases lay between the germline ends. This CDR3 region has 16 residues. This CDR3 reads CASSQARSTANTEAFF. CDR3 nucleotides: TGTGCCAGCAGCCAAGCGCGGTCGACAGCGAACACTGAAGCTTTCTTT.

The chain combines TRBV28 with TRBJ2-3, with 10 bases lining up with TRBD2. V trimming: 4 bases; J trimming: 8 bases; junction bases outside the gene matches: 12. Germline CDR1 is MDHEN and CDR2 is SYDVKM. This CDR3 region has 16 residues. The CDR3 nucleotides are TGTGCCAGCAGTTCTAAATCCGGGACTAGCGAAGGTACGCAGTATTTT. It yields the protein CASSSKSGTSEGTQYF.

This clonotype has just a few counts. The chain joins TRBV7-2 to TRBJ2-7; 8 bases map to TRBD1. Losses at the gene ends were 0 bases for V and 3 bases for J; bases not matched to a gene: 10. Germline assignment: CDR1 SGHTA and CDR2 FQGNSA. The CDR3 covers 17 residues. The CDR3 loop is CASSLAGTGEGLYEQYF. DNA for the CDR3: TGTGCCAGCAGCTTAGCCGGGACAGGCGAGGGACTCTACGAGCAGTACTTC.